This T cell receptor (beta chain) is from a study of blood T cells in healthy people across ages. A J-beta primer mix and a sample-barcoded 5' primer were used in a second PCR of roughly 7 to 12 cycles. TCRdb passed the 5' RACE reads through MiXCR, listing each CDR3 protein once. The sample lists around 780,000 distinct CDR3 sequences, about 61% seen once, with roughly 24% in the top ten. The sequenced sample consisted of blood. This TCR was sampled from a man aged 40-49 years in good health.

CDR3 sequence (DNA): TGTGCCAGCAGCTTAGAGCCCAGGGTCGAAGAGACCCAGTTCTTC. This gives the protein CASSLEPRVEETQFF. V is TRBV11-2 and J is TRBJ2-1; a possible D gene is TRBD1 (5 bases). V was trimmed by 0 bases and J by 13 bases, leaving 19 bases between them. Germline CDR1 and CDR2: SGHAT and FQNNGV. The CDR3 consists of 15 residues.